The clone carrying this T cell receptor (beta chain) was found many times. This CDR3 contains 13 residues. V was shortened by 2 bases and J by 4 bases, with 7 bases between the two germline ends. CDR1 KGHDR and CDR2 SFDVKD come from the germline V gene. One entry per CDR3 protein, called by TCRdb with MiXCR from the RT-PCR reads. The sample comprises 550,000 to 750,000 distinct CDR3 sequences, over 12% of which are singletons, and roughly 4% rests with the top ten. Material for sequencing was memory CD4+ T cells from blood. The receptor was derived from a female donor in good health, serving as a healthy control. This chain uses TRBV24-1 with TRBJ1-1, with no clear D. CDR3 DNA: TGTGCCACCAGTGATTATTTGGGCACTGAAGCTTTCTTT. Protein product: CATSDYLGTEAFF.